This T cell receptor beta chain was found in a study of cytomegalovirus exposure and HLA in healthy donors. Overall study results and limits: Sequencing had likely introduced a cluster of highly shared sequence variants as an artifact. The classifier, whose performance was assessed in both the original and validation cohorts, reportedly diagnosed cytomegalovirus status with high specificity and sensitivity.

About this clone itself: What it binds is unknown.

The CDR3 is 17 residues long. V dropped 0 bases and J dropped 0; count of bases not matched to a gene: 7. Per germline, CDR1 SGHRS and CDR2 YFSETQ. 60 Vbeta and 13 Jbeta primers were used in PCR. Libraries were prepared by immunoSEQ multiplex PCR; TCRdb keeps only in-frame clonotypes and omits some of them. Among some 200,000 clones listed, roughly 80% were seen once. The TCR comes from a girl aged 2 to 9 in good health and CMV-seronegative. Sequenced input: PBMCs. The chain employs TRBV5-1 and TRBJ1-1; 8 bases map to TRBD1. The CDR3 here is CASSLGWTGNMNTEAFF. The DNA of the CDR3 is TGCGCCAGCAGCTTGGGGTGGACAGGGAACATGAACACTGAAGCTTTCTTT. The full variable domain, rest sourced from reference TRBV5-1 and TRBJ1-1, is KAGVTQTPRYLIKTRGQQVTLSCSPISGHRSVSWYQQTPGQGLQFLFEYFSETQRNKGNFPGRFSGRQFSNSRSEMNVSTLELGDSALYLCASSLGWTGNMNTEAFFGQGTRLTVV.